Each of the 10 T cell receptor beta chains below was sequenced from the same sample in a study of beta chain features in type 1 diabetes. Overall study findings and caveats: Type 1 diabetes patients had TCRB CDR3s that were shorter (moderately but significantly so) in all four CD4+ subsets.

The antigens for these receptors are not known. The authors reverse transcribed all of the isolated RNA, so sequencing captured expressed TCRB transcripts. TCRdb keeps only in-frame clones here, not all; method: immunoSEQ multiplex PCR. The sample lists roughly 220,000 clones; roughly 17% were seen once. The material sequenced was naive CD4+ T cells from blood. The receptors were sampled from a man aged 25 to 40 with type 1 diabetes.

This clone was observed a handful of times. This rearrangement joins TRBV2 to TRBJ2-3; D might be TRBD2 (5 bases). V was clipped by 5 bases and J by 6 bases, with 21 bases between them. CDR1 is SNHLY, CDR2 FYNNEI, per germline. This CDR3 spans 16 amino acids. This chain's CDR3 is CASSKERTPGPDTQYF. The DNA of the CDR3 is TGTGCCAGCAGTAAAGAGCGGACTCCCGGGCCGGATACGCAGTATTTT.

The chain combines TRBV7-2 with TRBJ2-3, with D perhaps assigned TRBD1 or TRBD2 (5 bases each). V was trimmed by 5 bases and J by 9 bases, leaving 15 bases between them. This CDR3 is built from 13 residues. Germline assignment: CDR1 SGHTA and CDR2 FQGNSA. The CDR3 protein is CASSRDDTGTQYF. The CDR3 region has the DNA TGTGCCAGCAGCCGGGACGATACGGGAACGCAGTATTTT.

J is TRBJ1-3 and V is TRBV6-5; D gene ambiguous. V was shortened by 2 bases and J by 0 bases, with 2 bases between the two germline ends. Germline assignment: CDR1 MNHEY and CDR2 SVGAGI. CDR3 length: 13 residues. In DNA form, the CDR3 reads TGTGCCAGCAGTTACATCTCTGGAAACACCATATATTTT. Translating gives CASSYISGNTIYF.

In its sample, this clone was seen a few times. V usage is TRBV13 and J usage is TRBJ2-7, with 9 bases lining up with TRBD1. This CDR3 spans 17 amino acids. The V and J ends lost 4 bases and 5 bases, in that order; junction bases with no gene match: 15. Germline CDR1 reads PRHDT; CDR2 reads FYEKMQ (reference sequence). CDR3 nucleotide sequence: TGTGCCAGCAGCTATATCTCTAAACGGGACAGGGTCCACGAGCAGTACTTC. This codes for CASSYISKRDRVHEQYF.

The chain links TRBV30 to TRBJ2-7; D could derive from TRBD1 or TRBD2 (5 bases each). The CDR3 has 14 amino acids. The V gene lost 2 bases and the J gene lost 3 bases, with 14 bases spanning the gap. Per germline, CDR1 GTSNPN and CDR2 SVGIG (reference sequence). CDR3 region: CAWSLWDGNYEQYF. CDR3 bases: TGTGCCTGGAGTCTCTGGGACGGGAACTACGAGCAGTACTTC.

Only a few counts were recorded for this clone. The chain employs TRBV28 and TRBJ2-7; tentatively, D is TRBD1 (5 bases). Germline loops: CDR1 MDHEN, CDR2 SYDVKM. The CDR3 extends over 15 amino acids. The V gene lost 0 bases and the J gene lost 0 bases, with 9 bases spanning the gap. CDR3 sequence (DNA): TGTGCCAGCAGTTTATGGGCAGGGAACTCCTACGAGCAGTACTTC. Protein: CASSLWAGNSYEQYF.

There are a few counts of this clone. This chain uses TRBV7-9 with TRBJ2-7; D is undetermined. The length of the CDR3 is 15 residues. V was cut by 0 bases and J by 5 bases, with 14 bases left in between. Germline lookup yields CDR1 SEHNR and CDR2 FQNEAQ (reference sequence). The CDR3 loop reads CASSLADLPHHEQYF. The CDR3 coding sequence is TGTGCCAGCAGCTTAGCAGACTTGCCGCACCACGAGCAGTACTTC.

Only a few counts were recorded for this clone. Here the CDR3 DNA reads TGTGCCAGCAGCTTAAGGGCACGGTCCTGGGAGACCCAGTACTTC. Translated, it gives CASSLRARSWETQYF. The chain couples TRBV7-9 to TRBJ2-5; D is unresolved. Trimming took 2 bases from V and 5 from J, leaving 15 bases between them. The length of the CDR3 is 15 residues. Per germline, CDR1 SEHNR and CDR2 FQNEAQ (reference sequence).

This clone came up a few times. This sequence joins TRBV28 and TRBJ2-3, with D hard to call. Germline V lookup: CDR1 MDHEN, CDR2 SYDVKM. CDR3 size: 15 residues. V was cut by 3 bases and J by 0 bases, with 10 bases left in between. This CDR3 reads CASSFLQGSTDTQYF. The DNA for the CDR3 is TGTGCCAGCAGTTTCCTCCAAGGAAGCACAGATACGCAGTATTTT.

This chain uses TRBV25-1 with TRBJ1-2, with D maybe TRBD1 (6 bases). The CDR3 sequence is 15 residues long. V lost 2 bases, J lost 0 bases, and 10 bases lay in between. Germline V gene data show CDR1 as MGHDK and CDR2 as SYGVNS. The CDR3 loop is CASSERGAPNYGYTF. CDR3 DNA: TGTGCCAGCAGTGAAAGGGGGGCACCTAACTATGGCTACACCTTC.